This T cell receptor (beta chain) was recorded in a study of OX40 agonist ivuxolimab in advanced cancers. Only in-frame clones appear in the TCRdb table, and some are missing; sequencing was by immunoSEQ multiplex PCR. Of 70,000 to 95,000 clones listed, 86% are singletons. The source is an adult with an advanced solid tumor such as melanoma, head and neck, liver or kidney cancer. Sequences were derived from CD4+ or CD8+ T cells sorted from blood, sampled in a trial of the OX40 agonist ivuxolimab.

The CDR3 sequence is CASSPGQGGTEAFF. DNA for the CDR3: TGTGCCAGCAGCCCAGGACAGGGAGGGACTGAAGCTTTCTTT. The chain recombines TRBV11-3 with TRBJ1-1, with 8 bases aligning to TRBD1. The V gene's germline CDR1 is SGHNT and CDR2 YENEEA. V lost 5 bases, J lost 5 bases, and 7 bases stayed unmatched. There are 14 residues in the CDR3.